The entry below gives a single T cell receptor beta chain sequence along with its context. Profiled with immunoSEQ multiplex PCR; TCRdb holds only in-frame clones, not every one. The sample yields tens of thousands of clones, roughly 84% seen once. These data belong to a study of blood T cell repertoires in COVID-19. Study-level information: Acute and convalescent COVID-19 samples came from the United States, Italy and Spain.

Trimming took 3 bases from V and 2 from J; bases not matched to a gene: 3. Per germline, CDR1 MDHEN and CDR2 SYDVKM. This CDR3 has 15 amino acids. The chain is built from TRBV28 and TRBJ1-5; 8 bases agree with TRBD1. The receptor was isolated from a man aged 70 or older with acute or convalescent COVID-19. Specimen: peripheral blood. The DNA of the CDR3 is TGTGCCAGCAGTTTCGGGGGACAGGGCAATCAGCCCCAGCATTTT. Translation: CASSFGGQGNQPQHF.